These T cell receptor beta chains were read from a single sample in a study of blood T cell repertoires in COVID-19. Generated by immunoSEQ multiplex PCR, the TCRdb table keeps only in-frame clones and is missing some. Here the sample spans some 76,000 clones, about nine tenths being singletons. Sequencing used peripheral blood. All receptors come from a woman under 30 with acute or convalescent COVID-19. CDR3s include the opening cysteine and the closing phenylalanine or tryptophan. A D gene is named only where the DNA matches it firmly. Clone size is given for some rows only: seen once, a few or many times, or a class if the clone is expanded.

length	size	J	D	V	CDR3	DNA
12	.	TRBJ1-1	.	TRBV30	CAWMPVAGEAFF	TGTGCCTGGATGCCTGTGGCGGGAGAAGCTTTCTTT
14	.	TRBJ2-7	TRBD1	TRBV10-3	CATSGTGVNYEQYF	TGTGCCACAAGCGGGACAGGGGTAAACTACGAGCAGTACTTC
13	once	TRBJ1-4	.	TRBV6-6	CASSYGQGEKLFF	TGTGCCAGCAGTTATGGTCAGGGCGAAAAACTGTTTTTT
15	.	TRBJ2-4	.	TRBV21-1	CASGTGKLAKNIQYF	TGTGCCAGCGGGACAGGGAAATTAGCCAAAAACATTCAGTACTTC
14	.	TRBJ1-1	.	TRBV6-5	CASNKLQGNTEAFF	TGTGCCAGCAACAAACTACAGGGGAACACTGAAGCTTTCTTT
15	.	TRBJ1-2	TRBD1	TRBV2	CASSHTTGGVYGYTF	TGTGCCAGCAGCCATACTACAGGGGGCGTCTATGGCTACACCTTC
15	.	TRBJ1-1	TRBD1	TRBV30	CAWSVPRTGNTEAFF	TGTGCCTGGAGTGTACCCCGGACAGGGAACACTGAAGCTTTCTTT
14	.	TRBJ2-5	.	TRBV5-1	CASSLAPSQETQYF	TGCGCCAGCAGCTTGGCCCCTAGCCAAGAGACCCAGTACTTC
15	.	TRBJ2-2	.	TRBV3-1/TRBV3-2	CASSRTEGAPGELFF	TGTGCCAGCAGCCGAACGGAGGGGGCCCCCGGGGAGCTGTTTTTT
15	few	TRBJ1-4	TRBD1	TRBV11-2	CASSSGDRKAEKLFF	TGTGCCAGCAGCTCCGGGGACAGGAAAGCCGAAAAACTGTTTTTT
15	.	TRBJ1-4	TRBD1	TRBV4-1	CASSQSGTGNEKLFF	TGCGCCAGCAGCCAGTCCGGGACAGGGAATGAAAAACTGTTTTTT
15	once	TRBJ1-3	.	TRBV4-2	CASSQPGHLGNTIYF	TGTGCCAGCAGCCAGCCCGGACACCTTGGAAACACCATATATTTT
17	once	TRBJ2-1	.	TRBV19	CASSPPVSRGPYNEQFF	TGTGCCAGTAGCCCCCCGGTAAGCAGGGGACCCTACAATGAGCAGTTCTTC
17	.	TRBJ1-5	.	TRBV21-1	CASSKGRSYYSNQPQHF	TGTGCCAGCAGCAAAGGCAGGTCGTATTATAGCAATCAGCCCCAGCATTTT
13	.	TRBJ1-2	TRBD1	TRBV29-1	CSVWDRVNYGYTF	TGCAGCGTTTGGGACAGGGTTAACTATGGCTACACCTTC
14	few	TRBJ1-2	.	TRBV4-1	CASSQVLGNYGYTF	TGCGCCAGCAGCCAAGTTCTCGGGAACTATGGCTACACCTTC
15	once	TRBJ2-3	.	TRBV30	CAWSVAWKETDTQYF	TGTGCCTGGAGTGTAGCTTGGAAGGAGACAGATACGCAGTATTTT
15	.	TRBJ2-1	.	TRBV2	CASSDAKTRVNEQFF	TGTGCCAGCAGTGATGCTAAGACTAGAGTCAATGAGCAGTTCTTC
14	.	TRBJ2-7	.	TRBV2	CASSDQGFGYEQYF	TGTGCCAGCAGTGACCAGGGGTTTGGCTACGAGCAGTACTTC
15	.	TRBJ2-5	TRBD2	TRBV19	CADPKGLAEQETQYF	TGTGCCGACCCTAAGGGACTAGCGGAACAAGAGACCCAGTACTTC
14	.	TRBJ2-2	.	TRBV6-2/TRBV6-3	CASSYTRNTGELFF	TGTGCCAGCAGTTACACCAGAAACACCGGGGAGCTGTTTTTT
16	.	TRBJ2-2	TRBD2	TRBV6-1	CASSAARGAGGRELFF	TGTGCCAGCAGTGCCGCGAGGGGAGCGGGGGGTAGGGAGCTGTTTTTT
15	.	TRBJ2-2	.	TRBV6-5	CASQGRGVNTGELFF	TGTGCCAGCCAGGGCAGGGGGGTGAACACCGGGGAGCTGTTTTTT
16	.	TRBJ2-1	TRBD1	TRBV7-9	CASSRSPPTGKNEQFF	TGTGCCAGCAGCCGAAGCCCTCCGACAGGGAAGAATGAGCAGTTCTTC
12	.	TRBJ2-7	.	TRBV30	CAWSVRGAEQYF	TGTGCCTGGAGTGTACGAGGCGCCGAGCAGTACTTC
17	.	TRBJ2-3	TRBD2	TRBV11-3	CASSPGTSGSVSDTQYF	TGTGCCAGCAGCCCGGGGACTAGCGGGAGTGTGTCAGATACGCAGTATTTT
15	.	TRBJ2-2	TRBD1	TRBV10-3	CAITDDRDDTGELFF	TGTGCCATCACCGACGACAGGGACGACACCGGGGAGCTGTTTTTT
14	.	TRBJ2-3	TRBD1	TRBV3-1/TRBV3-2	CASRGTGGGDTQYF	TGTGCCAGCAGGGGGACAGGGGGCGGGGATACGCAGTATTTT
14	.	TRBJ1-4	.	TRBV5-1	CASSSGDPNEKLFF	TGCGCCAGCAGCTCAGGGGATCCTAATGAAAAACTGTTTTTT
16	.	TRBJ2-2	.	TRBV2	CASLADTGRNTGELFF	TGTGCCAGCCTTGCGGATACAGGACGGAACACCGGGGAGCTGTTTTTT
15	.	TRBJ1-1	.	TRBV5-4	CASSLGPAPNTEAFF	TGTGCCAGCAGCTTGGGGCCTGCCCCTAACACTGAAGCTTTCTTT
15	.	TRBJ1-4	TRBD1	TRBV7-9	CASSYPGQGNEKLFF	TGTGCCAGCAGCTACCCGGGACAGGGAAATGAAAAACTGTTTTTT
17	.	TRBJ1-3	TRBD1	TRBV4-2	CASSQASGQGAQSTIYF	TGTGCCAGCAGCCAAGCGTCAGGACAGGGAGCCCAGAGCACCATATATTTT
16	.	TRBJ2-4	.	TRBV7-2	CASSYRAGKFKNIQYF	TGTGCCAGCAGCTACCGGGCCGGGAAATTCAAAAACATTCAGTACTTC
17	.	TRBJ2-6	.	TRBV19	CASSIGRVLLGANVLTF	TGTGCCAGTAGTATAGGCAGGGTTCTTTTAGGGGCCAACGTCCTGACTTTC
17	once	TRBJ2-3	.	TRBV19	CASTSNARLTSTDTQYF	TGTGCCAGTACCTCCAACGCCCGACTAACTAGCACAGATACGCAGTATTTT
16	.	TRBJ1-1	.	TRBV5-4	CASSSPSSTPNTEAFF	TGTGCCAGCAGCTCCCCTTCAAGTACACCGAACACTGAAGCTTTCTTT
14	.	TRBJ1-5	TRBD1	TRBV4-1	CASSPEQGRQPQHF	TGCGCCAGCAGCCCAGAACAGGGGCGACAGCCCCAGCATTTT
14	.	TRBJ1-4	.	TRBV5-1	CASSLGGPNEKLFF	TGCGCCAGCAGCTTAGGGGGTCCTAATGAAAAACTGTTTTTT
16	.	TRBJ2-1	TRBD1	TRBV7-8	CASSSVVGQGYNEQFF	TGTGCCAGCAGCTCCGTGGTGGGACAGGGCTACAATGAGCAGTTCTTC
15	.	TRBJ2-7	.	TRBV4-2	CASSQDLGKTYEQYF	TGTGCCAGCAGCCAAGATCTGGGCAAAACCTACGAGCAGTACTTC
13	.	TRBJ2-2	.	TRBV5-5	CASSLTGHGELFF	TGTGCCAGCAGCCTTACCGGTCACGGGGAGCTGTTTTTT